This T cell receptor beta chain is drawn from a study of response to subunit inactivated influenza vaccine. Study-wide findings and caveats: Few new T cells, the authors suggested, are recruited by each seasonal influenza vaccination.

Of note for this clonotype: The target antigen is unknown.

TCRdb redid the calling of the RT-PCR reads with MiXCR, one entry per CDR3 protein. The repertoire holds some 600,000 distinct CDR3 sequences, with less than 15% as singletons. Trimming took 4 bases from V and 11 from J; bases not matched to a gene: 6. Germline CDR1 SGHDT, CDR2 YYEEEE. The CDR3 extends over 13 amino acids. The clonotype originates from a man in his forties or fifties who received an inactivated influenza vaccine. The rearrangement links TRBV5-6 to TRBJ1-6; 7 bases align to TRBD1. The material sequenced was PBMCs from blood, taken around 15 days before vaccination. The CDR3 nucleotides read TGTGCCAGCAGCCTACAGGGGAGACCACCCCTCCACTTT. This sequence encodes CASSLQGRPPLHF.